Listed below are T cell receptor beta chains from one sample, sequenced in a study of blood T cell repertoires in COVID-19. TCRdb keeps only in-frame clones here, not all; method: immunoSEQ multiplex PCR. The data contain approximately 69,000 clones, about 80% of them singletons. The source material was peripheral blood. All receptors come from a woman of 80 years or more with acute or convalescent COVID-19. Each CDR3 is given with its conserved first and last residue. The D gene is left open where the match is weak. A row's size may be missing; if present it is once, few, many or a size class.

d_call: -
v_call: TRBV5-4
j_call: TRBJ2-7
clone_size: -
cdr3_aa: CASSLEGRGVPTYEQYF
cdr3_nt: TGTGCCAGCAGCTTGGAGGGCAGGGGCGTACCTACCTACGAGCAGTACTTC

d_call: TRBD1
v_call: TRBV20-1
j_call: TRBJ2-7
clone_size: few
cdr3_aa: CSASVRDRGFYEQYF
cdr3_nt: TGCAGTGCTAGTGTCCGAGACAGGGGGTTCTACGAGCAGTACTTC

d_call: -
v_call: TRBV19
j_call: TRBJ1-2
clone_size: -
cdr3_aa: CASSYPGRDYGYTF
cdr3_nt: TGTGCCAGTAGTTATCCAGGGAGGGACTATGGCTACACCTTC

d_call: TRBD2
v_call: TRBV7-9
j_call: TRBJ2-1
clone_size: -
cdr3_aa: CASSFPSGTYNEQFF
cdr3_nt: TGTGCCAGCAGCTTTCCTAGCGGGACATACAATGAGCAGTTCTTC

d_call: -
v_call: TRBV18
j_call: TRBJ2-1
clone_size: once
cdr3_aa: CASSPPSRGEQFF
cdr3_nt: TGTGCCAGCTCACCACCGTCCCGGGGAGAGCAGTTCTTC

d_call: TRBD1
v_call: TRBV9
j_call: TRBJ2-5
clone_size: few
cdr3_aa: CASSASQGAETQYF
cdr3_nt: TGTGCCAGCAGCGCATCTCAGGGGGCAGAGACCCAGTACTTC

d_call: -
v_call: TRBV7-2
j_call: TRBJ1-1
clone_size: few
cdr3_aa: CASSFPGTLAFF
cdr3_nt: TGTGCCAGCAGCTTTCCAGGGACATTGGCTTTCTTT

d_call: TRBD1
v_call: TRBV28
j_call: TRBJ2-3
clone_size: -
cdr3_aa: CASSTGGPTDTQYF
cdr3_nt: TGTGCCAGCAGTACAGGGGGCCCTACAGATACGCAGTATTTT

d_call: TRBD2
v_call: TRBV15
j_call: TRBJ2-7
clone_size: medium-sized
cdr3_aa: CATSRGGRSPYEQYF
cdr3_nt: TGTGCCACCAGCAGAGGCGGGAGATCCCCCTACGAGCAGTACTTC

d_call: TRBD2
v_call: TRBV23-1
j_call: TRBJ2-1
clone_size: -
cdr3_aa: CASSQSGLARHYNEQFF
cdr3_nt: TGCGCCAGCAGTCAATCCGGACTAGCGAGACACTACAATGAGCAGTTCTTC

d_call: TRBD1
v_call: TRBV18
j_call: TRBJ1-4
clone_size: -
cdr3_aa: CASSPGDRREKLFF
cdr3_nt: TGTGCCAGCTCACCAGGGGACAGGCGAGAAAAACTGTTTTTT

d_call: TRBD1
v_call: TRBV5-8
j_call: TRBJ2-3
clone_size: -
cdr3_aa: CASSLGDRGGTDTQYF
cdr3_nt: TGTGCCAGCAGCTTGGGGGACAGGGGAGGGACAGATACGCAGTATTTT

d_call: TRBD2
v_call: TRBV5-1
j_call: TRBJ2-1
clone_size: -
cdr3_aa: CASSFGAGGVVNEQFF
cdr3_nt: TGCGCCAGCAGCTTTGGGGCGGGAGGAGTGGTAAATGAGCAGTTCTTC

d_call: TRBD1
v_call: TRBV6-6
j_call: TRBJ2-1
clone_size: -
cdr3_aa: CASSSKQGPYYNEQFF
cdr3_nt: TGTGCCAGCAGTTCTAAACAGGGGCCCTACTACAATGAGCAGTTCTTC

d_call: -
v_call: TRBV19
j_call: TRBJ1-1
clone_size: -
cdr3_aa: CASTITPTANTEAFF
cdr3_nt: TGTGCCAGTACTATAACTCCGACAGCGAACACTGAAGCTTTCTTT

d_call: -
v_call: TRBV20-1
j_call: TRBJ2-7
clone_size: -
cdr3_aa: CSARFLSEQYF
cdr3_nt: TGCAGTGCTAGGTTCTTGAGCGAGCAGTACTTC

d_call: -
v_call: TRBV13
j_call: TRBJ2-7
clone_size: -
cdr3_aa: CASSLVGSFYTYEQYF
cdr3_nt: TGTGCCAGCAGCTTAGTTGGTAGCTTTTACACCTACGAGCAGTACTTC

d_call: TRBD2
v_call: TRBV7-6
j_call: TRBJ2-1
clone_size: -
cdr3_aa: CASSPIAGGPWNEQFF
cdr3_nt: TGTGCCAGCAGCCCAATAGCGGGAGGGCCCTGGAATGAGCAGTTCTTC

d_call: -
v_call: TRBV6-5
j_call: TRBJ2-7
clone_size: -
cdr3_aa: CASNSGLNYEQYF
cdr3_nt: TGTGCCAGCAACTCGGGACTGAACTACGAGCAGTACTTC

d_call: TRBD2
v_call: TRBV5-1
j_call: TRBJ2-7
clone_size: -
cdr3_aa: CASSLAASGNYLRNYEQYF
cdr3_nt: TGCGCCAGCAGCTTGGCGGCTAGCGGGAATTACTTGCGGAATTACGAGCAGTACTTC

d_call: -
v_call: TRBV27
j_call: TRBJ1-2
clone_size: few
cdr3_aa: CASQGSVNYGYTF
cdr3_nt: TGTGCCAGCCAGGGAAGTGTTAACTATGGCTACACCTTC

d_call: -
v_call: TRBV5-1
j_call: TRBJ2-7
clone_size: -
cdr3_aa: CASSLDPKTYEQYF
cdr3_nt: TGCGCCAGCAGCTTGGATCCTAAGACCTACGAGCAGTACTTC

d_call: TRBD1
v_call: TRBV7-9
j_call: TRBJ1-1
clone_size: -
cdr3_aa: CASTTGALNTEAFF
cdr3_nt: TGTGCCAGTACGACAGGGGCCTTGAACACTGAAGCTTTCTTT

d_call: TRBD1
v_call: TRBV4-1
j_call: TRBJ2-7
clone_size: -
cdr3_aa: CASSSRQGNYEQYF
cdr3_nt: TGCGCCAGCAGCTCCCGACAGGGGAACTACGAGCAGTACTTC

d_call: TRBD2
v_call: TRBV5-1
j_call: TRBJ2-1
clone_size: -
cdr3_aa: CASSLAGGAYNEQFF
cdr3_nt: TGCGCCAGCAGCCTAGCGGGAGGGGCTTACAATGAGCAGTTCTTC

d_call: -
v_call: TRBV18
j_call: TRBJ1-1
clone_size: -
cdr3_aa: CASSPGLGRGTEAFF
cdr3_nt: TGTGCCAGCTCACCAGGGCTCGGGAGGGGCACTGAAGCTTTCTTT

d_call: -
v_call: TRBV5-4
j_call: TRBJ1-4
clone_size: -
cdr3_aa: CASSVGQYDEKLFF
cdr3_nt: TGTGCCAGCAGCGTTGGACAATATGATGAAAAACTGTTTTTT

d_call: -
v_call: TRBV30
j_call: TRBJ2-7
clone_size: -
cdr3_aa: CAWSHDRYEQYF
cdr3_nt: TGTGCCTGGAGTCATGACAGATACGAGCAGTACTTC

d_call: -
v_call: TRBV7-8
j_call: TRBJ1-6
clone_size: -
cdr3_aa: CASSSSPPGVESPLHF
cdr3_nt: TGTGCCAGCAGCTCCTCCCCCCCAGGGGTTGAGTCACCCCTCCACTTT

d_call: -
v_call: TRBV7-8
j_call: TRBJ1-5
clone_size: -
cdr3_aa: CASSLAVRGSQPQHF
cdr3_nt: TGTGCCAGCAGCTTAGCGGTGCGGGGTTCCCAGCCCCAGCATTTT

d_call: -
v_call: TRBV19
j_call: TRBJ2-7
clone_size: few
cdr3_aa: CATRPPVSSSYEQYF
cdr3_nt: TGTGCCACCCGTCCCCCGGTTTCGAGCTCCTACGAGCAGTACTTC

d_call: -
v_call: TRBV5-1
j_call: TRBJ2-6
clone_size: -
cdr3_aa: CASSLTRGQHSPSGANVLTF
cdr3_nt: TGCGCCAGCAGCTTGACAAGAGGACAGCACTCACCCTCTGGGGCCAACGTCCTGACTTTC

d_call: -
v_call: TRBV25-1
j_call: TRBJ2-5
clone_size: few
cdr3_aa: CASSVRDLGLQETQYF
cdr3_nt: TGTGCCAGCAGTGTCCGGGACTTGGGTCTCCAAGAGACCCAGTACTTC